The 8 T cell receptor beta chains below all came from one sample that was sequenced in a study of T-cell reconstitution after alpha-beta-depleted transplantation in children. Unique molecular identifiers were incorporated during preparation of the TCRbeta library. In TCRdb, the PCR reads were re-called with MiXCR into one record per CDR3 protein. The sample has 600,000 to 700,000 distinct CDR3 sequences, 16% seen once. Sequenced here: PBMCs from the stem cell graft donor, sampled from the stem cell graft. The receptors originated from a human donor who donated a stem cell graft to a child with acute myeloid leukemia.

This clonotype appeared once. V gene TRBV29-1 combines with J gene TRBJ2-4; 10 bases map to TRBD2. Germline V gene sequence: CDR1 SQVTM, CDR2 ANQGSEA. The CDR3 contains 15 residues. Trimming at V came to 5 bases and at J to 6 bases, leaving 10 bases not matched to a gene. The CDR3 nucleotides are TGCAGCGTTCAAAAAGCGGGGGGGAGTAGAAACATTCAGTACTTC. This encodes CSVQKAGGSRNIQYF.

The chain recombines TRBV5-6 with TRBJ2-3; perhaps D is TRBD1 or TRBD2 (5 bases each). The CDR3 spans 14 residues. CDR1 is SGHDT, CDR2 YYEEEE, per germline. Trimming cost V 1 base and J 6 bases, with 12 bases left between them. The CDR3 nucleotides are TGTGCCAGCAGCTTGACGGGGCTCAGGGATACGCAGTATTTT. This translates into CASSLTGLRDTQYF.

This clonotype has a handful of counts. A read error may explain this, as a much larger clone is one base away. V and J are TRBV9 and TRBJ1-6; 10 nucleotides line up with TRBD1. CDR3 length: 14 amino acids. Germline CDR1 and CDR2: SGDLS and YYNGEE. V trimming: 3 bases; J trimming: 6 bases; junction bases outside the gene matches: 0. CDR3: CASSGDRGNSPLHF. Written as DNA, the CDR3 is TGTGCCAGCAGCGGGGACAGGGGTAATTCACCCCTCCACTTT.

This clonotype has at least ten counts. The V gene is TRBV5-1, the J gene TRBJ2-1; D gene ambiguous. CDR3 length equals 13 residues. Germline V gives CDR1 SGHRS, CDR2 YFSETQ. The V gene lost 1 base and the J gene lost 7 bases, with 9 bases spanning the gap. CDR3 loop: CASSLRSGNEQFF. The CDR3, as DNA: TGCGCCAGCAGCTTGCGGTCAGGAAATGAGCAGTTCTTC.

Concerning this clonotype: A read error may produce the germline difference seen at one junction end. The CDR3 bases are TGCTGTGCTAGAAGACGGGGGGGCGCGGACCACAATGAGCAGTTCTTC. It specifies CCARRRGGADHNEQFF. The V call is TRBV20-1, the J call TRBJ2-1; 8 bases are shared with TRBD2. The germline V gene encodes CDR1 DFQATT and CDR2 SNEGSKA (reference sequence). This CDR3 spans 16 amino acids.

This clonotype was recorded at least ten times. This chain uses TRBV12-3 or TRBV12-4 with TRBJ1-1, with TRBD1 matching over 8 bases. Trimming removed 5 bases from V and 0 bases from J; junction bases left unmatched: 8. The CDR3 totals 16 residues. CDR3 nucleotide sequence: TGTGCCAGCAGTACTGCAACAGGGGGGATGAACACTGAAGCTTTCTTT. Translating gives CASSTATGGMNTEAFF.

This clonotype was observed at least ten times. V is TRBV20-1 and J is TRBJ2-3; D is unclear. This CDR3 is built from 14 residues. The germline gives CDR1 DFQATT, CDR2 SNEGSKA (reference sequence). V shed 0 bases and J shed 7 bases, with 14 bases lying between them. This CDR3 is CSARDPSLDHTQYF. As DNA, the CDR3 is TGCAGTGCTAGAGATCCTAGTCTGGACCATACGCAGTATTTT.

This clonotype was detected many times. The chain employs TRBV29-1 and TRBJ1-4; D possibly corresponds to TRBD1 (6 bases). Trimming took 5 bases from V and 5 from J, leaving 9 bases between them. Germline CDR1 is SQVTM and CDR2 is ANQGSEA. The CDR3 has 12 amino acids. Written as DNA, the CDR3 is TGCAGCGTTCAGGGGCAGAATGAAAAACTGTTTTTT. Amino acid sequence: CSVQGQNEKLFF.